This T cell receptor beta chain was obtained from a study of T-cell memory formation after mild COVID-19. Looked up from germline, CDR1 is SGHRS and CDR2 is YFSETQ. The V gene end was trimmed by 7 bases and the J gene end by 8 bases; junction bases not matched to a gene: 10. There are 13 residues in the CDR3. Study-wide results and caveats: Later expanders leaned CD4+, whereas day 15 to 85 contracting clones were balanced CD4/CD8.

TCRdb re-derived calls from the 5' RACE reads in MiXCR, one entry per CDR3 protein. The table records 200,000 to 300,000 distinct CDR3 sequences, 16% of them present only once. As for this clonotype: Its target is not known.

The V and J genes are TRBV5-1 and TRBJ1-1; TRBD1 agrees at 8 bases. Sequenced: PBMCs or a T cell subset sorted from them (not recorded which). This clonotype was sampled from a man younger than 30 who had mild COVID-19 (a few samples of this study predate the infection). Cell type and time point are not known. CDR3 residues: CASVYDQGAEAFF. The CDR3 DNA reads TGCGCCAGCGTATACGACCAGGGGGCGGAAGCTTTCTTT.